This T cell receptor (beta chain) appears in the sequencing data of a study of T cells in Graves' hyperthyroidism and ophthalmopathy. Study context: It was at initial diagnosis, before any treatment, that peripheral blood was collected.

In germline, CDR1 is LNHDA, CDR2 SQIVND (reference sequence). Trimming removed 6 bases at V and 1 base at J, with 18 bases between. CDR3 length: 16 residues. Authors of the study amplified TCR beta CDR3 regions from RNA transcripts. Using the HTBI primer set, a first-round RT-PCR was run on the TCR CDR3. Each CDR3 protein is one row after TCRdb ran MiXCR on the multiplex PCR reads. This table has more than 550,000 distinct CDR3 sequences, approximately 15% appearing once. This chain connects TRBV19 to TRBJ1-1; maybe TRBD1 (5 bases). Sequencing was done on a sample of blood. This sequence was found in a man aged 50-59 years with Graves' hyperthyroidism. CDR3 sequence (DNA): TGTGCCAGTAGCACCAACTTTGAGGGGCCGAACACTGAAGCTTTCTTT. It encodes CASSTNFEGPNTEAFF.